The 3 T cell receptor beta chains listed next were all sequenced from one sample in a study of cytomegalovirus exposure and HLA in healthy donors (dated by TCRdb to about 2017). Library preparation was by the immunoSEQ multiplex PCR assay. The multiplex PCR relied on a mix of 60 forward primers for TCR Vbeta segments and 13 reverse primers for TCR Jbeta segments. This is the immuneACCESS table as TCRdb keeps it, with only in-frame sequences that have V and J called. A part of the clones is gone; compared with another copy, unresolved V genes explain less than half, and the rest is unexplained. The sample table shows approximately 150,000 clones, and about 72% are seen once. The ten biggest clones cover less than 4.5% of the sample. The sample was PBMCs. These receptors originate from a man aged 30-40 years in good health and CMV-seropositive.

The J gene is TRBJ1-2, the V gene TRBV6-6; 9 bases map to TRBD1. V dropped 7 bases and J dropped 8; count of bases not matched to a gene: 11. Germline V gene data show CDR1 as MNHNY and CDR2 as SVGAGI (reference sequence). The CDR3 loop spans 14 amino acids. The DNA for the CDR3 is TGTGCCAGCACCGCGGACAGGGGACCCCTGGGCTACACCTTC. It yields the protein CASTADRGPLGYTF.

The chain combines TRBV6-1 with TRBJ2-7, with TRBD2 matching over 7 bases. The germline CDR1 and CDR2 sequences are MNHNS and SASEGT. The CDR3 runs to 14 residues. J was trimmed by 7 bases and V by 2 bases; bases with no gene match: 8. CDR3 loop: CASSELADLREQYF. Here the CDR3 DNA reads TGTGCCAGCAGTGAACTAGCGGACCTTCGGGAGCAGTACTTC.

This clone was seen a single time. This chain links TRBV10-2 with TRBJ1-5, with 7 bases lining up with TRBD1. J lost 3 bases, V lost 3 bases, and 17 bases had no gene match. The CDR3 spans 19 residues. Germline-derived CDR1 and CDR2 are WSHSY and SAAADI. The CDR3 loop reads CASSEWRDRKVVPNQPQHF. In DNA form, the CDR3 reads TGCGCCAGCAGTGAATGGAGGGACAGAAAAGTTGTCCCCAATCAGCCCCAGCATTTT.